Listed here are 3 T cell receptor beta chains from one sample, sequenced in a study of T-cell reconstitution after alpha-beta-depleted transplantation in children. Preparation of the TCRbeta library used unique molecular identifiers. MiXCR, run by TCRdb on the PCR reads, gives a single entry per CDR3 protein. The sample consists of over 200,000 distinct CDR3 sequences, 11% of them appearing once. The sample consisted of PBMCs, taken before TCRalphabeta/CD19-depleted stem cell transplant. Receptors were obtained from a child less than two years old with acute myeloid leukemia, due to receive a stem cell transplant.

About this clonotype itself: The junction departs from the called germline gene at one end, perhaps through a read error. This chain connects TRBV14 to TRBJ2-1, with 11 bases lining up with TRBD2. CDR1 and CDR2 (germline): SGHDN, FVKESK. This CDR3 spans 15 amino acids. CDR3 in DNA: TGTGCCAGCAGTCGCCGACTAGCGGGGTACAATGAGCGGTTCTTC. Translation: CASSRRLAGYNERFF.

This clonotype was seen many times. CDR3 protein: CASSPAGRGHRAEAFF. The DNA of the CDR3 is TGTGCCAGCAGTCCAGCGGGCCGGGGGCACCGGGCTGAAGCTTTCTTT. The chain employs TRBV12-3 or TRBV12-4 and TRBJ1-1; weak D call: TRBD1 (6 bases). The CDR3 loop spans 16 amino acids. Trimming pared 5 bases from V and 6 bases from J, leaving 22 bases between.

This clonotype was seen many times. For the CDR3, the DNA is TGTGCCAGCAGCTTACTAGCGGGGGGGATCACAGATACGCAGTATTTT. Translated, it gives CASSLLAGGITDTQYF. The chain is built from TRBV7-2 and TRBJ2-3, with TRBD2 matching 12 bases. This CDR3 is 16 amino acids long. J lost 2 bases, V lost 2 bases, and 2 bases had no gene match. In germline, CDR1 is SGHTA, CDR2 FQGNSA.